One sample yielded the 26 T cell receptor beta chains listed below, sequenced in a study of T cell responses to AZD1222 COVID-19 vaccine. Profiling relied on immunoSEQ multiplex PCR, and the TCRdb table lists in-frame clones only, not all of them. The sample lists about 110,000 clones, about 94% occurring once. The input for sequencing was peripheral blood, taken 28 days after the second AZD1222 dose. The receptor set was obtained from an adult who received the AZD1222 COVID-19 vaccine.

The CDR3 reads CASGRVGPYEQYF. In DNA, the CDR3 is TGCGCCAGCGGCAGGGTGGGTCCCTACGAGCAGTACTTC. This chain joins TRBV10-2 and TRBJ2-7; D might be TRBD1 (5 bases). The CDR3 loop spans 13 amino acids. Germline V gene lookup returns CDR1 WSHSY and CDR2 SAAADI. With 8 bases removed from V and 2 bases from J, the gap between germline ends came to 13 bases.

V gene TRBV6-5 combines with J gene TRBJ1-2; TRBD1 is a possible D gene (6 bases). Between the trimmed V and J ends, which lost 6 bases and 2 bases, there was a span of 13 bases. The CDR3 has 14 residues. The germline V gene has CDR1 MNHEY and CDR2 SVGAGI. The CDR3 spells CASRGTPTNYGYTF. The CDR3 DNA reads TGTGCCAGCAGGGGGACACCCACCAACTATGGCTACACCTTC.

The chain combines TRBV5-4 with TRBJ2-1; 13 bases fit TRBD2. Germline V gene lookup returns CDR1 SGHNT and CDR2 YYREEE (reference sequence). Germline trimming cut 5 bases from V and 4 bases from J; bases unmatched to any gene: 3. This CDR3 comprises 15 residues. The chain's CDR3 is CASRTGLAGYNEQFF. The DNA for the CDR3 is TGTGCCAGCAGGACGGGACTAGCGGGGTACAATGAGCAGTTCTTC.

The rearrangement links TRBV10-3 to TRBJ2-1; 10 bases fit TRBD2. CDR1 is ENHRY and CDR2 is SYGVKD in the germline V gene. The CDR3 loop spans 13 amino acids. The V gene end was trimmed by 4 bases and the J gene end by 7 bases; junction bases not matched to a gene: 1. CDR3 bases: TGTGCCATCAGTGGACTAGCGGGTAATGAGCAGTTCTTC. Encoded protein: CAISGLAGNEQFF.

The chain uses TRBV19 and TRBJ1-1; 9 bases are shared with TRBD1. CDR1 LNHDA and CDR2 SQIVND come from the germline V gene (reference sequence). Losses at the gene ends were 7 bases for V and 3 bases for J; bases not matched to a gene: 12. The CDR3 runs to 16 residues. This CDR3 is CASTLITTGGDTEAFF. The CDR3 DNA sequence: TGTGCCAGTACCCTTATAACGACAGGGGGGGACACTGAAGCTTTCTTT.

Written as DNA, the CDR3 is TGTGCAACCGGGGAGAACACCGGGGAGCTGTTTTTT. Protein sequence: CATGENTGELFF. V and J are TRBV11-2 and TRBJ2-2; D perhaps matches TRBD2 (5 bases). The CDR3 is 12 amino acids. Germline V CDR1 and CDR2: SGHAT, FQNNGV.

The chain couples TRBV25-1 to TRBJ1-1; the match to TRBD1 covers 7 bases. CDR3 length: 14 amino acids. The V gene end was trimmed by 8 bases and the J gene end by 0 bases; junction bases not matched to a gene: 6. Germline assignment: CDR1 MGHDK and CDR2 SYGVNS. CDR3 amino acids: CASSRDSMNTEAFF. The CDR3 DNA reads as TGTGCCAGCTCCCGGGACAGTATGAACACTGAAGCTTTCTTT. The full variable domain, in which reference TRBV25-1 and TRBJ1-1 provide the parts outside the CDR3, is EADIYQTPRYLVIGTGKKITLECSQTMGHDKMYWYQQDPGMELHLIHYSYGVNSTEKGDLSSESTVSRIRTEHFPLTLESARPSHTSQYLCASSRDSMNTEAFFGQGTRLTVV.

This chain links TRBV5-1 with TRBJ1-1, with 8 bases lining up with TRBD1. Trimming at V came to 0 bases and at J to 5 bases, leaving 9 bases not matched to a gene. Germline loops: CDR1 SGHRS, CDR2 YFSETQ. This CDR3 contains 16 residues. The CDR3, as DNA: TGCGCCAGCAGCTTGGTTGTCACAGGGGGTTGGACTGAAGCTTTCTTT. It encodes CASSLVVTGGWTEAFF.

This sequence joins TRBV3-1 (or the pseudogene TRBV3-2) and TRBJ1-5, with D uncertain. V was shortened by 4 bases and J by 4 bases, with 11 bases between the two germline ends. Germline assignment: CDR1 LGHDT and CDR2 YNNKEL (reference sequence). The CDR3 spans 14 residues. CDR3 nucleotide sequence: TGTGCCAGCAGCCGGCGGGGAGGGAATCAGCCCCAGCATTTT. This encodes CASSRRGGNQPQHF.

The CDR3 reads CASSETGLAGETQYF. CDR3 nucleotide sequence: TGCGCCAGCAGTGAGACGGGACTAGCGGGGGAGACCCAGTACTTC. V gene TRBV10-2 combines with J gene TRBJ2-5, with TRBD2 matching over 13 bases. The V gene end was trimmed by 2 bases and the J gene end by 5 bases; junction bases not matched to a gene: 2. Germline values: CDR1 WSHSY, CDR2 SAAADI. The length of the CDR3 is 15 residues.

In DNA, the CDR3 is TGTGCCAGCAGTGAAGCTTCATTCGGTGGGAAAGAGACCCAGTACTTC. It codes for CASSEASFGGKETQYF. The chain uses TRBV6-1 and TRBJ2-5; D is unresolved. The CDR3 is 16 amino acids. The germline V gene has CDR1 MNHNS and CDR2 SASEGT. V gave up 0 bases and J gave up 3 bases, with 14 bases separating them.

The CDR3 DNA sequence: TGTGCCACCAGTGATCAAAGGACCCTCAGCGGAAAGCTGTTTTTT. Its translation is CATSDQRTLSGKLFF. The chain is built from TRBV24-1 and TRBJ2-2; a weak D match, TRBD2 (5 bases). Trimming took 3 bases from V and 12 from J, leaving 19 bases between them. Germline-derived CDR1 and CDR2 are KGHDR and SFDVKD. The CDR3 has 15 residues.

This clone was observed once. The chain couples TRBV6-5 to TRBJ1-1; maybe TRBD1 (5 bases). With 7 bases removed from V and 5 bases from J, the gap between germline ends came to 20 bases. The V gene's germline CDR1 is MNHEY and CDR2 SVGAGI. CDR3 length: 15 amino acids. The DNA of the CDR3 is TGTGCCAGCACCACGGCGCCCACGGGGGGAACTGAAGCTTTCTTT. Protein: CASTTAPTGGTEAFF.

In its sample, this clone was seen once. The rearrangement links TRBV11-3 to TRBJ2-1; D ambiguous. Trimming stripped 4 bases from V and 8 bases from J, with 15 bases between. Germline loops: CDR1 SGHNT, CDR2 YENEEA. There are 14 residues in the CDR3. The CDR3 protein is CASSSGPVVDEQFF. Written as DNA, the CDR3 is TGTGCCAGCAGCTCAGGCCCGGTCGTTGATGAGCAGTTCTTC. The full variable domain, completed using reference TRBV11-3 and TRBJ2-1, is EAGVVQSPRYKIIEKKQPVAFWCNPISGHNTLYWYLQNLGQGPELLIRYENEEAVDDSQLPKDRFSAERLKGVDSTLKIQPAELGDSAVYLCASSSGPVVDEQFFGPGTRLTVL.

The chain recombines TRBV2 with TRBJ1-1; D is unresolved. The germline V gene encodes CDR1 SNHLY and CDR2 FYNNEI. The V end was cut by 7 bases, the J end by 0 bases, with 9 bases between. The CDR3 has 13 residues. CDR3 loop: CASTKVLNTEAFF. The CDR3 DNA reads as TGTGCCAGCACGAAAGTCCTGAACACTGAAGCTTTCTTT.

V is TRBV14 and J is TRBJ1-1; no clear D gene. CDR1 SGHDN and CDR2 FVKESK come from the germline V gene. This CDR3 comprises 13 residues. V lost 3 bases and J 4 bases, leaving 9 bases between the germline ends. The CDR3 DNA is TGTGCCAGCAGCCAGGATCAGTTCACTGAAGCTTTCTTT. Translation gives CASSQDQFTEAFF.

CDR3 region: CASSFDLSRGEAFF. The CDR3 DNA sequence: TGTGCCAGCAGCTTTGATTTGAGCAGGGGTGAAGCTTTCTTT. This chain links TRBV11-2 with TRBJ1-1, with D maybe TRBD1 (6 bases). V was trimmed by 3 bases and J by 7 bases, leaving 15 bases between them. Germline CDR1 SGHAT, CDR2 FQNNGV. The CDR3 length is 14 residues.

CDR3 sequence reads: CASSTRQGHEKLFF. CDR3 bases: TGTGCCAGCAGCACCCGACAGGGACATGAAAAACTGTTTTTT. The genes are TRBV11-2 and TRBJ1-4; 7 bases agree with TRBD1. J was trimmed by 6 bases and V by 5 bases; bases with no gene match: 6. The CDR3 extends over 14 amino acids. The germline CDR1 and CDR2 sequences are SGHAT and FQNNGV. The full variable domain, with the rest looked up from reference TRBV11-2 and TRBJ1-4, is EAGVAQSPRYKIIEKRQSVAFWCNPISGHATLYWYQQILGQGPKLLIQFQNNGVVDDSQLPKDRFSAERLKGVDSTLKIQPAKLEDSAVYLCASSTRQGHEKLFFGSGTQLSVL.

Here the CDR3 DNA reads TGTGCCAGCAGCTCGATGAACAGGGAAGCTTTCTTT. This sequence encodes CASSSMNREAFF. J is TRBJ1-1 and V is TRBV5-4; D perhaps matches TRBD1 (5 bases). The CDR3 consists of 12 residues. Germline V gives CDR1 SGHNT, CDR2 YYREEE (reference sequence). Trimming pared 3 bases from V and 8 bases from J, leaving 11 bases between.

The rearrangement links TRBV6-1 to TRBJ1-2; 7 bases map to TRBD1. The germline V gene encodes CDR1 MNHNS and CDR2 SASEGT. The CDR3 consists of 15 residues. J gave up 3 bases and V 3 bases, and 7 bases lay outside the gene matches. CDR3 nucleotide sequence: TGTGCCAGCAGTGACCGACAGGGAAAAGACTATGGCTACACCTTC. The encoded protein is CASSDRQGKDYGYTF.

CDR3 bases: TGTGCCAGCTCACTAGGGCCTAGCGGGAGTGGTACGCAGTATTTT. Translated: CASSLGPSGSGTQYF. The chain has TRBV18 and TRBJ2-3, with 10 nucleotides matching TRBD2. CDR3 length: 15 residues. Germline V lookup: CDR1 KGHSH, CDR2 LQKENI. V was clipped by 4 bases and J by 8 bases; unmatched bases: 9.

The J gene is TRBJ2-5, the V gene TRBV10-3, with D perhaps matching TRBD2 (6 bases). The CDR3 loop spans 17 amino acids. The ends were cut back, 3 bases at V and 5 bases at J, with 22 bases in the middle. Germline values: CDR1 ENHRY, CDR2 SYGVKD. The CDR3 loop reads CAISDVKESLGGETQYF. For the CDR3, the DNA is TGTGCCATCAGTGATGTGAAGGAATCTCTTGGGGGGGAGACCCAGTACTTC.

The genes are TRBV5-1 and TRBJ2-2; 11 positions agree with TRBD2. The CDR3 has 18 residues. Germline lookup yields CDR1 SGHRS and CDR2 YFSETQ. Trimming at V came to 1 base and at J to 2 bases, leaving 7 bases not matched to a gene. The CDR3 protein is CASSLKGSGRGNTGELFF. The CDR3 nucleotides read TGCGCCAGCAGCTTGAAAGGTAGCGGGAGGGGAAACACCGGGGAGCTGTTTTTT.

Notes on this clone: A read error is likely, as this CDR3 ends without the conserved phenylalanine or tryptophan. It is unclear where the CDR3 begins or ends on the DNA, so no DNA is shown, and the CDR3 is as TCRdb lists it. The chain recombines TRBV6-1 with TRBJ1-1. The CDR3 is 16 residues long, ends included. Germline V gene lookup returns CDR1 MNHNS and CDR2 SASEGT. CDR3 in amino acids: CASSEASWLRGAGTFY.

The chain employs TRBV29-1 and TRBJ1-1; possible D gene TRBD1, 5 bases. Germline V gene lookup returns CDR1 SQVTM and CDR2 ANQGSEA. This CDR3 is built from 14 residues. V lost 3 bases, J lost 0 bases, and 11 bases lay in between. CDR3 nucleotide sequence: TGCAGCGTTGATCGGGGACCGATGAACACTGAAGCTTTCTTT. Translating it yields CSVDRGPMNTEAFF.

V and J are TRBV4-1 and TRBJ2-7; perhaps TRBD1 as D (6 bases). The CDR3 contains 16 residues. From germline, CDR1 is MGHRA and CDR2 YSYEKL. With 3 bases removed from V and 3 bases from J, the gap between germline ends came to 18 bases. The CDR3 nucleotides are TGCGCCAGCAGCCACCCGACAGGCCGTTCAATCTACGAGCAGTACTTC. Translating gives CASSHPTGRSIYEQYF.